A selection of T cell receptor beta chains follows, all from one sample in a study of cytomegalovirus exposure and HLA in healthy donors. Some clones are missing from TCRdb's copy, which holds only in-frame ones; the method was immunoSEQ multiplex PCR. The table has under 150,000 clones, around three quarters seen once. Sequenced material: PBMCs. All receptors come from a woman in her 40s in good health and CMV-seronegative. CDR3s include the opening cysteine and the closing phenylalanine or tryptophan.

V gene	J gene	CDR3 length	CDR3 protein
TRBV27	TRBJ2-2	11	CASSLAGELFF
TRBV9	TRBJ2-2	12	CASSVAGGELFF
TRBV10-2	TRBJ2-1	15	CASSEVRAGILEQFF
TRBV6-5	TRBJ2-7	15	CASSYSGGFDYEQYF
TRBV5-1	TRBJ2-7	13	CASKDSGEYEQYF
TRBV2	TRBJ1-5	14	CATQEGTGNQPQHF
TRBV6-1	TRBJ1-1	13	CASSEGTGPEAFF
TRBV19	TRBJ2-7	16	CASSEAGTGTPYEQYF
TRBV5-1	TRBJ2-7	15	CASSPPSGVAYEQYF
TRBV5-1	TRBJ2-3	15	CASSWTSGVSPTQYF
TRBV9	TRBJ2-7	15	CASSLTRDTTYEQYF
TRBV4-1	TRBJ2-7	16	CASSRAGTGGIDEQYF
TRBV10-1	TRBJ1-1	17	CASSEPRRGAVNTEAFF
TRBV5-1	TRBJ2-7	14	CASSLGHGIYEQYF
TRBV5-4	TRBJ1-1	14	CASSLKGRGTEAFF
TRBV28	TRBJ2-3	15	CASRDWTGDSDTQYF
TRBV4-1	TRBJ2-3	17	CASSQAGSSIGTDTQYF
TRBV19	TRBJ2-7	15	CASSIGGGRINEQYF
TRBV14	TRBJ1-5	13	CASSQDLGGTQHF
TRBV27	TRBJ1-1	18	CASSLYPFRVRVNTEAFF
TRBV5-5	TRBJ2-7	16	CASSLATRQGVDEQYF
TRBV5-4	TRBJ2-1	17	CASSFTRGESSYNEQFF
TRBV19	TRBJ2-7	15	CASSIGQGTNYEQYF
TRBV19	TRBJ1-2	13	CASSIGHRRGYTF
TRBV19	TRBJ1-2	14	CASKQTGRDYGYTF
TRBV7-2	TRBJ1-2	14	CASSLYPDIYGYTF
TRBV30	TRBJ2-2	14	CAWRLQGGTGELFF
TRBV28	TRBJ1-5	15	CASSLGDTRNQPQHF
TRBV9	TRBJ2-5	17	CASSTPTSGATKETQYF
TRBV18	TRBJ2-7	16	CASSPLGRGIGDEQYF
TRBV10-3	TRBJ1-1	15	CASGLGGGMNTEAFF
TRBV7-9	TRBJ2-3	16	CASSYPDRGRSDTQYF
TRBV11-2	TRBJ1-2	16	CASSLDRTSPNYGYTF
TRBV6-5	TRBJ2-3	15	CASTTTGGASDTQYF